Listed below are T cell receptor beta chains from one sample, sequenced in a study of vaccination and CD4 T cells after COVID-19. The antigens for these receptors are not known. Each CDR3 protein is one row after TCRdb ran MiXCR on the PCR reads. The sample has about 13,000 distinct CDR3 sequences; 41% are singletons. Material: CD4+ T cells from blood, cultured in vitro, obtained after SARS-CoV-2 vaccination. The receptors originated from a human donor who had recovered from COVID-19. Each CDR3 is given with its conserved first and last residue. Fields, in order: J gene, clone size, D gene, V gene, CDR3 protein. D genes are given only for firm matches. Some rows have no size entry. The others give once, few or many, or a class for an expanded clone.

J: TRBJ2-5; size: NA; D: NA; V: TRBV11-2; CDR3: CASSQRTRQETQYF
J: TRBJ1-2; size: NA; D: NA; V: TRBV19; CDR3: CASIGAADGYTF
J: TRBJ1-2; size: NA; D: NA; V: TRBV11-2; CDR3: CASSPPGHPGYYGYTF
J: TRBJ2-5; size: few; D: NA; V: TRBV7-8; CDR3: CASSPWQETQYF
J: TRBJ1-1; size: NA; D: NA; V: TRBV6-1; CDR3: CASSRVGDGEAFF
J: TRBJ2-7; size: NA; D: TRBD2; V: TRBV20-1; CDR3: CSARGLAGPNYEQYF
J: TRBJ1-2; size: few; D: NA; V: TRBV29-1; CDR3: CSVEIATEYGYTF
J: TRBJ2-3; size: NA; D: NA; V: TRBV20-1; CDR3: CSARDVAGGDTQYF
J: TRBJ1-5; size: NA; D: NA; V: TRBV20-1; CDR3: CSARGGNSNQPQHF
J: TRBJ1-5; size: few; D: TRBD1; V: TRBV28; CDR3: CASSLNDRGLLSNQPQHF
J: TRBJ2-5; size: few; D: TRBD2; V: TRBV6-5; CDR3: CASSYAASGSQETQYF
J: TRBJ1-2; size: few; D: TRBD1; V: TRBV20-1; CDR3: CSARRQGVTGYTF
J: TRBJ1-5; size: NA; D: NA; V: TRBV2; CDR3: CASSPDRGYQPQHF
J: TRBJ1-5; size: few; D: TRBD1; V: TRBV7-2; CDR3: CASSRGTDFNQPQHF
J: TRBJ2-7; size: NA; D: NA; V: TRBV11-3; CDR3: CASSVITGEQYF
J: TRBJ2-1; size: NA; D: NA; V: TRBV6-5; CDR3: CASSYNVGEQFF
J: TRBJ2-1; size: NA; D: NA; V: TRBV20-1; CDR3: CSARVQYEQFF
J: TRBJ2-3; size: NA; D: TRBD2; V: TRBV2; CDR3: CASSVLRLAGEEDTQYF
J: TRBJ2-3; size: few; D: NA; V: TRBV2; CDR3: CASSTSRGTDTQYF
J: TRBJ1-2; size: NA; D: TRBD1; V: TRBV20-1; CDR3: CSAPGQDYGYTF
J: TRBJ2-7; size: NA; D: NA; V: TRBV6-2/TRBV6-3; CDR3: CASSHRDIVGGMEQYF
J: TRBJ1-2; size: NA; D: NA; V: TRBV10-3; CDR3: CAISESGSSTTYGYTF
J: TRBJ1-5; size: NA; D: NA; V: TRBV30; CDR3: CAWSGSGSQHF
J: NA; size: few; D: TRBD1; V: TRBV27; CDR3: CASSPTGRTYEQYF
J: TRBJ1-2; size: NA; D: NA; V: TRBV6-2/TRBV6-3; CDR3: CASSYEVRGSGYTF
J: TRBJ2-3; size: NA; D: NA; V: TRBV7-8; CDR3: CASSFSFPDTQYF
J: TRBJ2-3; size: NA; D: NA; V: TRBV5-4; CDR3: CASSLDALGTQYF
J: TRBJ2-1; size: NA; D: TRBD2; V: TRBV6-1; CDR3: CASGGTSGPSYNEQFF
J: TRBJ1-5; size: NA; D: NA; V: TRBV5-1; CDR3: CASSLAGGSDQPQHF
J: TRBJ2-7; size: NA; D: NA; V: TRBV6-2/TRBV6-3; CDR3: CASSDAWGYEQYF
J: TRBJ1-1; size: NA; D: NA; V: TRBV20-1; CDR3: CSAIPSPKNTEAFF
J: TRBJ2-3; size: NA; D: NA; V: TRBV25-1; CDR3: CASSGTRADTQYF
J: TRBJ1-1; size: NA; D: NA; V: TRBV12-3/TRBV12-4; CDR3: CASSLIEGAEAFF
J: TRBJ1-2; size: few; D: TRBD1; V: TRBV9; CDR3: CASSRGTGPGGYTF
J: TRBJ2-2; size: few; D: TRBD1; V: TRBV20-1; CDR3: CSAPRTGLTGELFF
J: TRBJ2-2; size: NA; D: NA; V: TRBV20-1; CDR3: CSARTITGGELFF
J: TRBJ1-6; size: NA; D: TRBD1; V: TRBV14; CDR3: CASNGRTGGGNSPLHF
J: TRBJ1-3; size: NA; D: NA; V: TRBV4-3; CDR3: CASSHDSSRNTIYF
J: TRBJ2-1; size: NA; D: NA; V: TRBV6-2/TRBV6-3; CDR3: CASSFLQGPYNEQFF
J: TRBJ1-5; size: NA; D: NA; V: TRBV6-5; CDR3: CASSSVSPQHF
J: TRBJ2-3; size: NA; D: TRBD2; V: TRBV10-2; CDR3: CASSSLAVDTQYF
J: TRBJ1-5; size: medium-sized; D: NA; V: TRBV19; CDR3: CASTLLGGVQPQHF
J: TRBJ2-3; size: NA; D: NA; V: TRBV6-2/TRBV6-3; CDR3: CASSLPVGTQYF
J: TRBJ2-7; size: NA; D: TRBD2; V: TRBV20-1; CDR3: CSARDRRAGGSYEQYF
J: TRBJ1-2; size: NA; D: NA; V: TRBV2; CDR3: CASHGTTGAPAGYTF